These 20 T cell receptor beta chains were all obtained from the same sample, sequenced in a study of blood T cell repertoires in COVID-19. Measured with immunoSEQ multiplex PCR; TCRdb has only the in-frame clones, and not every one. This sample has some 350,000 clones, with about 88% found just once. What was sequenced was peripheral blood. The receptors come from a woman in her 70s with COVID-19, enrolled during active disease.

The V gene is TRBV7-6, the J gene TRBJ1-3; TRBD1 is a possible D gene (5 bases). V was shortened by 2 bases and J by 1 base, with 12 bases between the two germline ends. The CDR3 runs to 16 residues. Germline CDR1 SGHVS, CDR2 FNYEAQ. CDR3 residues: CASSLTPDISGNTIYF. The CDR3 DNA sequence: TGTGCCAGCAGCTTAACCCCGGACATATCTGGAAACACCATATATTTT.

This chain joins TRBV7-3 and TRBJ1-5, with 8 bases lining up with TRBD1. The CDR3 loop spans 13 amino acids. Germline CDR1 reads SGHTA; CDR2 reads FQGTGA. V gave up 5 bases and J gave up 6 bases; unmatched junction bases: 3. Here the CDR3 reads CASSPDRGQPQHF. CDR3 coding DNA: TGTGCCAGCAGCCCCGACAGGGGTCAGCCCCAGCATTTT.

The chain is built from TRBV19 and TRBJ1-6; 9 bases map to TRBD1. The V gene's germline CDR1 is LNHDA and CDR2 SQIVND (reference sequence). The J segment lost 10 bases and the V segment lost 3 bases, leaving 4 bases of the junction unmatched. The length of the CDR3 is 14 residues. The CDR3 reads CASSIRQGESPLHF. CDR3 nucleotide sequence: TGTGCCAGTAGTATTCGACAGGGGGAATCACCCCTCCACTTT.

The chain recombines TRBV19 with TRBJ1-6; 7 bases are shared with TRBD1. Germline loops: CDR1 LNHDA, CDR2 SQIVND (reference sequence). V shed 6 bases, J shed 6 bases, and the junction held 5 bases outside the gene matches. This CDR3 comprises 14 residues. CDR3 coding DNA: TGTGCCAGTAGGACAGGGATCGGTAATTCACCCCTCCACTTT. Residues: CASRTGIGNSPLHF.

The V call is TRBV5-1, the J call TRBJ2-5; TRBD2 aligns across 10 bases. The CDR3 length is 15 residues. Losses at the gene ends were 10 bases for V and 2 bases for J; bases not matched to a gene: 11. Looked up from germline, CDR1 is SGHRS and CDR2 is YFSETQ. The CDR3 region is CAGPLAGGSQETQYF. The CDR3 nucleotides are TGCGCCGGACCATTAGCGGGGGGCAGTCAAGAGACCCAGTACTTC. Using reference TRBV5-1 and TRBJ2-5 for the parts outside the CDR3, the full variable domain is KAGVTQTPRYLIKTRGQQVTLSCSPISGHRSVSWYQQTPGQGLQFLFEYFSETQRNKGNFPGRFSGRQFSNSRSEMNVSTLELGDSALYLCAGPLAGGSQETQYFGPGTRLLVL.

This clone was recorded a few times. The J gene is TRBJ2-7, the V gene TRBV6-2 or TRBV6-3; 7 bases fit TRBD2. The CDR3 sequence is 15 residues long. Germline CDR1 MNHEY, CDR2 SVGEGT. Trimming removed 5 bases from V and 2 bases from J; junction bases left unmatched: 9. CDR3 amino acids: CASSAGTMAPYEQYF. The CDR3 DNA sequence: TGTGCCAGCAGTGCCGGGACTATGGCGCCCTACGAGCAGTACTTC.

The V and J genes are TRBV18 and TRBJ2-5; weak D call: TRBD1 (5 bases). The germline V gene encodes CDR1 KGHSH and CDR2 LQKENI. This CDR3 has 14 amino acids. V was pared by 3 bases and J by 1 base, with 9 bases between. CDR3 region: CASSPARAQETQYF. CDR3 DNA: TGTGCCAGCTCACCGGCCAGGGCCCAAGAGACCCAGTACTTC.

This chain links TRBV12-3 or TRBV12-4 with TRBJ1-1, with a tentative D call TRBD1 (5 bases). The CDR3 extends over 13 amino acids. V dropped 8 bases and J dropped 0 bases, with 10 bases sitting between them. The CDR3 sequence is CASREGLNTEAFF. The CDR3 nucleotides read TGTGCCAGCCGGGAGGGGCTGAACACTGAAGCTTTCTTT.

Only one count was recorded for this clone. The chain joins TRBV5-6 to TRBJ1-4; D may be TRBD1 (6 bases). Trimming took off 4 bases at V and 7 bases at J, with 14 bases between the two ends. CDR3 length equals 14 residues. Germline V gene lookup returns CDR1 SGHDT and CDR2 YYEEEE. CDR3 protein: CASSREVGAEKLFF. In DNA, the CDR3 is TGTGCCAGCAGCCGGGAGGTGGGGGCTGAAAAACTGTTTTTT.

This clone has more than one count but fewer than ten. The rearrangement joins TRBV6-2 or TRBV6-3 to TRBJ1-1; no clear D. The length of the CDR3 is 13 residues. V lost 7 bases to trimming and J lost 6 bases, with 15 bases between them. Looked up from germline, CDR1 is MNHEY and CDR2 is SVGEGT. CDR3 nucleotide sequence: TGTGCCAGCACCCCAGGCGGGGTGGCTGAAGCTTTCTTT. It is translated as CASTPGGVAEAFF.

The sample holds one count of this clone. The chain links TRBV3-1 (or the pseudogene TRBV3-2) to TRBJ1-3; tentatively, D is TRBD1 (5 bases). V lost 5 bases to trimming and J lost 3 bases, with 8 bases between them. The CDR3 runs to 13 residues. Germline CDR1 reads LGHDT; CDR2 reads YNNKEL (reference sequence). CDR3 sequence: CASSRGNGNTIYF. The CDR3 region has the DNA TGTGCCAGCAGCAGGGGAAATGGAAACACCATATATTTT.

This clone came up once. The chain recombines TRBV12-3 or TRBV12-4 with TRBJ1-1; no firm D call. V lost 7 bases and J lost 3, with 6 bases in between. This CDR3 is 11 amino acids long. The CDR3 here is CASKQHTEAFF. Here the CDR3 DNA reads TGTGCCAGCAAACAACACACTGAAGCTTTCTTT.

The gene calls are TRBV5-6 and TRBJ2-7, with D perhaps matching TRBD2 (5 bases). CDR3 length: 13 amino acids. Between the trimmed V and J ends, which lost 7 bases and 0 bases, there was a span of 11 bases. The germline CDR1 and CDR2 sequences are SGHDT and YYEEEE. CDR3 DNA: TGTGCCAGCGGTGCTGGGAGCTCCTACGAGCAGTACTTC. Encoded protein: CASGAGSSYEQYF.

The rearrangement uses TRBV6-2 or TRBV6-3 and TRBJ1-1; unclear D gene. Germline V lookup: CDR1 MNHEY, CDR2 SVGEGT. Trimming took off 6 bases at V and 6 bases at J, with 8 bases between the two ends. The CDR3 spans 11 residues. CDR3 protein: CASSEGPEAFF. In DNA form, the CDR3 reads TGTGCCAGCAGCGAGGGTCCTGAAGCTTTCTTT.

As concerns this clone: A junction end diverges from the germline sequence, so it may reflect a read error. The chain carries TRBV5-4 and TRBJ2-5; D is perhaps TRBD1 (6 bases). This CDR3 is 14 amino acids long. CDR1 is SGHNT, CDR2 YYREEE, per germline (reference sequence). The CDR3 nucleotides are TGTGCCGGCAGCTTGGACAGAGTCCAAGAGACCCAGTACTTC. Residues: CAGSLDRVQETQYF. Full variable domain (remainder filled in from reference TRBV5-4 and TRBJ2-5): ETGVTQSPTHLIKTRGQQVTLRCSSQSGHNTVSWYQQALGQGPQFIFQYYREEENGRGNFPPRFSGLQFPNYSSELNVNALELDDSALYLCAGSLDRVQETQYFGPGTRLLVL.

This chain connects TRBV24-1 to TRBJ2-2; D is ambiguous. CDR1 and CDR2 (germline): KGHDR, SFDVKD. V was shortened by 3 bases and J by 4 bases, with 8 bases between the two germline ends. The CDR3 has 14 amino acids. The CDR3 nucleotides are TGTGCCACCAGTGATGTCCGGTTCACCGGGGAGCTGTTTTTT. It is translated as CATSDVRFTGELFF.

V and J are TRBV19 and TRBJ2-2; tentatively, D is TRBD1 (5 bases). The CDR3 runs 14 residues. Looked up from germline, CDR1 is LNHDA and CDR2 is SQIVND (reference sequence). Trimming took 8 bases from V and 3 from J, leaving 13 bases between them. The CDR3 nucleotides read TGTGCCAGTGGTCCGAGACAGTACACCGGGGAGCTGTTTTTT. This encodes CASGPRQYTGELFF.

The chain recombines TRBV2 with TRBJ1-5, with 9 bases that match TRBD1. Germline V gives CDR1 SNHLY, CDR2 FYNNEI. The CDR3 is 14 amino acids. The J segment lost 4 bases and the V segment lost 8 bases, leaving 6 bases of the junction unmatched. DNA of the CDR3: TGTGCCAGCCGCCCCGGGACAGGGAATCAGCCCCAGCATTTT. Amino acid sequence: CASRPGTGNQPQHF.

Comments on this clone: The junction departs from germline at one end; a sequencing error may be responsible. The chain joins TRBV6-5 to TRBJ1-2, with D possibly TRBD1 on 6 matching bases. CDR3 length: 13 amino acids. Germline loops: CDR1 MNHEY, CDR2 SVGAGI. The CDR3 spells CASSDSGVGGYTF. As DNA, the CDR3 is TGTGCCAGCAGTGACTCAGGGGTTGGTGGCTACACCTTC.

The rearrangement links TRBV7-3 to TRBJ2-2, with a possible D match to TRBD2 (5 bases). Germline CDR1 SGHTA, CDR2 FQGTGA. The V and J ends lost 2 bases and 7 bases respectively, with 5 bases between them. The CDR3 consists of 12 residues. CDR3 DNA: TGTGCCAGCAGCTTACGGGGCGGGGAGCTGTTTTTT. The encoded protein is CASSLRGGELFF.